These T cell receptor beta chains were read from a single sample in a study of molecular identifiers for immune sequencing clone quantification. TCRdb recomputed calls from the PCR reads with MiXCR, one row per CDR3 protein. The profile shows 460,000 or so distinct CDR3 sequences, roughly 25% of them singletons. The sample comprised naive CD8+ T cells from blood, with Jurkat cell RNA spiked in. These receptor sequences come from a human donor in good health. Some libraries in this study had Jurkat cell RNA spiked in. Each CDR3 is given with its conserved first and last residue. D genes are given only for firm matches. A row's size may be missing; if present it is once, few, many or a size class.

CDR3 length,J gene,V gene,clone size,D gene,CDR3 protein,CDR3 DNA
16,TRBJ2-1,TRBV9,few,-,CASSGRELGSYNEQFF,TGTGCCAGCAGCGGCCGGGAGCTAGGGTCCTACAATGAGCAGTTCTTC
15,TRBJ1-1,TRBV3-1,-,TRBD1,CASSHGTGDYTEAFF,TGTGCCAGCAGCCACGGGACAGGGGATTACACTGAAGCTTTCTTT
19,TRBJ2-6,TRBV12-5,-,-,CASGPHQLAGGRGANVLTF,TGTGCTAGTGGACCGCATCAACTAGCAGGGGGGAGGGGGGCCAACGTCCTGACTTTC
16,TRBJ2-3,TRBV3-1,many,TRBD1,CASSQMDRASTDTQYF,TGTGCCAGCAGCCAAATGGACAGGGCTAGCACAGATACGCAGTATTTT
13,TRBJ2-7,TRBV6-5,many,-,CASSLGRALEQYF,TGTGCCAGCAGTTTAGGGAGAGCCCTCGAGCAGTACTTC
13,TRBJ2-7,TRBV20-1,-,-,CGARTGLGYEQYF,TGCGGTGCTCGAACAGGGCTCGGCTACGAGCAGTACTTC
13,TRBJ2-1,TRBV28,-,-,CASRGPLNQAQFF,TGTGCCAGCAGGGGCCCCCTCAACCAAGCGCAGTTCTTC
11,TRBJ2-2,TRBV6-1,many,-,CASTGPLELFF,TGTGCCAGCACCGGACCCCTGGAGCTGTTTTTT
15,TRBJ1-5,TRBV4-1,-,TRBD1,CASSQEGQGIQPQHF,TGCGCCAGCAGCCAAGAGGGACAGGGGATTCAGCCCCAGCATTTT
14,TRBJ2-7,TRBV9,-,-,CASSVGAATYEQYF,TGTGCCAGCAGCGTAGGGGCCGCTACCTACGAGCAGTACTTC
12,TRBJ2-7,TRBV29-1,many,-,CSARSGVPEQYF,TGCAGCGCCCGGTCGGGAGTCCCCGAGCAGTACTTC
15,TRBJ2-7,TRBV9,few,TRBD2,CASSPSGGRRTEQYF,TGTGCCAGCAGCCCATCGGGAGGACGCCGGACCGAGCAGTACTTC
14,TRBJ1-2,TRBV6-6,many,-,CASSYSPSNYGYTF,TGTGCCAGCAGTTACTCGCCATCTAACTATGGCTACACCTTC
14,TRBJ1-5,TRBV12-3/TRBV12-4,many,TRBD1,CASSYGQGGQPQHF,TGTGCCAGCAGTTATGGCCAGGGGGGTCAGCCCCAGCATTTT
16,TRBJ2-5,TRBV7-6,-,-,CASSLGGRQLKETQYF,TGTGCCAGCAGCTTGGGTGGACGTCAGTTAAAAGAGACCCAGTACTTC
18,TRBJ2-7,TRBV12-3/TRBV12-4,-,-,CASSFWNYFTGAGGEQYF,TGTGCCAGCAGTTTCTGGAACTACTTTACCGGTGCCGGTGGCGAGCAGTACTTC